This entry features one T cell receptor beta chain sequence. What it binds is not known. CDR3 length: 18 amino acids. Germline V gene lookup returns CDR1 LNHNV and CDR2 YYDKDF (reference sequence). J lost 3 bases, V lost 4 bases, and 18 bases had no gene match. The data derive from a study of CD8 T cells in ankylosing spondylitis. TCRdb independently ran MiXCR on the 5' RACE reads; one entry per CDR3 protein. This sample has 270,000 or so distinct CDR3 sequences, with 15% to 20% found just once. Study findings and constraints: Roughly eight highly homologous variants made up a TCR beta motif that seemed to typify ankylosing spondylitis blood.

The chain recombines TRBV15 with TRBJ2-7, with 7 bases lining up with TRBD1. This clonotype originated in a male donor with ankylosing spondylitis or in good health (not recorded which). Sequenced: blood, either unsorted or a sorted T cell fraction (not recorded which). CDR3 protein: CATSNNRGEKVTGYEQYF. The CDR3, as DNA: TGTGCCACCAGCAATAACAGGGGCGAAAAAGTTACGGGCTACGAGCAGTACTTC.